This T cell receptor (beta chain) was obtained from a study of shared clonotypes between healthy human individuals. General observations from the study: Non-shared clonotypes had lower generation probabilities than those shared by all four donors. Larger richness was generally estimated for naive than memory subsets.

This clone appeared a few times. Its target is unknown. The germline CDR1 and CDR2 sequences are MGHRA and YSYEKL. V gave up 1 base and J gave up 8 bases; unmatched junction bases: 5. The CDR3 consists of 14 residues. Donors were Caucasian adults residing in Nashville, Tennessee, USA. In the CD4+ fraction, cells were divided into CD45RA+ naive and CD45RA-negative memory subsets. Clones were read by immunoSEQ multiplex PCR, and TCRdb kept only the in-frame ones, dropping some. The sample has some 2,500,000 clones; 80% to 95% are singletons. Source material: naive CD4+ T cells from PBMCs. Stated subset: CD45RA+ positively selected. J is TRBJ1-2 and V is TRBV4-1, with 9 bases that match TRBD1. This sequence originates from a man aged 18 to 29 in good health. Some clones in this sample may be carry-over from other donors' samples. The CDR3 is CASSQGGQGGGYTF. The CDR3 nucleotides are TGCGCCAGCAGCCAAGGGGGACAGGGAGGGGGCTACACCTTC.